This TCR beta chain is from a study of T-cell memory formation after mild COVID-19. Study-level results: The SARS-CoV-2 specificity of second-wave clones reaching peak at day 37 remained unverified.

Concerning this clonotype itself: Its antigen is unknown.

Each CDR3 protein gets one entry after TCRdb re-called the 5' RACE reads with MiXCR. The profile shows a few hundred thousand distinct CDR3 sequences, around 16% of them singletons. CDR3 length equals 14 residues. Trimming removed 3 bases at V and 7 bases at J, with 13 bases between. Germline loops: CDR1 DFQATT, CDR2 SNEGSKA (reference sequence). Sequenced material: PBMCs or a T cell subset sorted from them (not recorded which). The V gene is TRBV20-1, the J gene TRBJ1-6, with D unclear. The TCR was taken from a man aged 18 to 30 who had mild COVID-19 (a few samples of this study predate the infection). Cell type and time point are not known. CDR3 amino acids: CSASEPKANSPLHF. The CDR3 DNA follows: TGCAGTGCTAGCGAGCCTAAGGCCAATTCACCCCTCCACTTT.